A selection of T cell receptor beta chains follows, all from one sample in a study of beta chain features in type 1 diabetes. Data came from immunoSEQ multiplex PCR; TCRdb stores just in-frame clones and leaves some out. Of around 600,000 clones in the sample, about an eighth were seen once. Sequenced input: naive CD4+ T cells from blood. The source is a young man with type 1 diabetes. CDR3s include the opening cysteine and the closing phenylalanine or tryptophan. Fields, in order: clone size, D gene, J gene, V gene, CDR3 DNA, CDR3 protein. D genes are given only for firm matches. Some rows have no size entry. The others give once, few or many, or a class for an expanded clone.

few	.	TRBJ1-4	TRBV9	TGTGCCAGCAGCGTAGCTGAGGGTAGGGGTGAAAAACTGTTTTTT	CASSVAEGRGEKLFF
many	.	TRBJ1-4	TRBV7-9	TGTGCCAGCAGCCTTTTGTCGTCAACTAATGAAAAACTGTTTTTT	CASSLLSSTNEKLFF
.	TRBD1	TRBJ1-2	TRBV4-2	TGTGCCAGCAGCCAGGTTGCTGGACAGGGGAACTATGGCTACACCTTC	CASSQVAGQGNYGYTF
.	.	TRBJ2-2	TRBV29-1	TGCAGCGTTGATGGGAGACCCGGGGAGCTGTTTTTT	CSVDGRPGELFF
.	TRBD2	TRBJ2-3	TRBV7-8	TGTGCCAGCAGCTTATATCCCGGGACTAGCGGGGTCTCGATGAATTTT	CASSLYPGTSGVSMNF
.	.	TRBJ1-1	TRBV7-2	TGTGCCAGCAGCTTAGGGCAGGGTACTGAAGCTTTCTTT	CASSLGQGTEAFF
.	.	TRBJ1-1	TRBV5-4	TGTGCCAGCAGCGTGAACATCTTGACTGAAGCTTTCTTT	CASSVNILTEAFF
few	.	TRBJ1-1	TRBV11-2	TGTGCCAGCAGCCGACCGGGACGCATTGAAGCTTTCTTT	CASSRPGRIEAFF
.	TRBD1	TRBJ1-1	TRBV18	TGTGCCAGCTCTGAGACTCGAGACAGGGGTTTGAACACTGAAGCTTTCTTT	CASSETRDRGLNTEAFF
few	TRBD1	TRBJ1-4	TRBV7-8	TGTGCCAGCAGCCGACGCTGGACAGGGGGCTCTAATGAAAAACTGTTTTTT	CASSRRWTGGSNEKLFF